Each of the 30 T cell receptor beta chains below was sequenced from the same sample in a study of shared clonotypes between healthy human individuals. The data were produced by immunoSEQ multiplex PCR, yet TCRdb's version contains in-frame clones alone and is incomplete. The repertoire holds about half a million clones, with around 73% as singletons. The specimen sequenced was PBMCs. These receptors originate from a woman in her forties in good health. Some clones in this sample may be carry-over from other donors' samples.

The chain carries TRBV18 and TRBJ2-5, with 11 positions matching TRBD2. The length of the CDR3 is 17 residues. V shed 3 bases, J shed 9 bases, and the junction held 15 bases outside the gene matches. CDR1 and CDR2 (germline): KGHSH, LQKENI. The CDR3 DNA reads TGTGCCAGCTCACCGCCTCTAGCGGGAGGACTAGGAATGGCCCAGTACTTC. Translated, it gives CASSPPLAGGLGMAQYF.

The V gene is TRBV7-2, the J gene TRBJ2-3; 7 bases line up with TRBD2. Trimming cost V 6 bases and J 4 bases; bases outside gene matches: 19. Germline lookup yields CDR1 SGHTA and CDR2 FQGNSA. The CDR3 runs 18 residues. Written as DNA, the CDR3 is TGTGCCAGCAGACCCAGGGCGGGAGTAATATTAGTGGCAGATACGCAGTATTTT. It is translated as CASRPRAGVILVADTQYF.

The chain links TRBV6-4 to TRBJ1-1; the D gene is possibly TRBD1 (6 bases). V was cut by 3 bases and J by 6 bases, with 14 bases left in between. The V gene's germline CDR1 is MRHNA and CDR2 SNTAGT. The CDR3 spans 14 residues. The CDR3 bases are TGTGCCAGCAGTGAGGGAACAGGGAGCGCTGAAGCTTTCTTT. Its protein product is CASSEGTGSAEAFF.

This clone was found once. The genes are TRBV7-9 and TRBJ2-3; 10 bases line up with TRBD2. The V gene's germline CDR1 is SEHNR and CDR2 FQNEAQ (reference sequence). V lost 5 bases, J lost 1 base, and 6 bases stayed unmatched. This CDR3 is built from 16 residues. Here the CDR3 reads CASSEELAGGTDTQYF. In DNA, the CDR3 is TGTGCCAGCAGCGAAGAGCTAGCGGGAGGCACAGATACGCAGTATTTT.

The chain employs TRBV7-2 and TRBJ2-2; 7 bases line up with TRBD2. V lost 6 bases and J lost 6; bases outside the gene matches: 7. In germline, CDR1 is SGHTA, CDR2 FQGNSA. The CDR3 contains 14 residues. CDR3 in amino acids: CASSSMGGPGELFF. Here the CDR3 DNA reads TGTGCCAGCAGTTCGATGGGAGGGCCCGGGGAGCTGTTTTTT.

CDR3 sequence: CASSFSGTSTDTQYF. In DNA, the CDR3 is TGTGCCAGCAGTTTTAGCGGGACTAGCACAGATACGCAGTATTTT. This sequence joins TRBV28 and TRBJ2-3, with 8 bases aligning to TRBD2. The CDR3 has 15 amino acids. Germline V lookup: CDR1 MDHEN, CDR2 SYDVKM. V was clipped by 3 bases and J by 0 bases; unmatched bases: 2.

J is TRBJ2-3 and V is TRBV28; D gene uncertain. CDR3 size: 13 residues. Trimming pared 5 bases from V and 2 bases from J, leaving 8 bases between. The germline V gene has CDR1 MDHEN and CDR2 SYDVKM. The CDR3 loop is CASSARLTDTQYF. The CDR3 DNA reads TGTGCCAGCAGTGCCCGACTCACAGATACGCAGTATTTT.

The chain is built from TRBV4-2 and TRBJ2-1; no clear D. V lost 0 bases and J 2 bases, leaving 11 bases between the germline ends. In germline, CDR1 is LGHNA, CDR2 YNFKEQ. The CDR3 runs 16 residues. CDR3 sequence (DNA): TGTGCCAGCAGCCAAGAATTAAGGTGGCCCTACAATGAGCAGTTCTTC. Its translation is CASSQELRWPYNEQFF.

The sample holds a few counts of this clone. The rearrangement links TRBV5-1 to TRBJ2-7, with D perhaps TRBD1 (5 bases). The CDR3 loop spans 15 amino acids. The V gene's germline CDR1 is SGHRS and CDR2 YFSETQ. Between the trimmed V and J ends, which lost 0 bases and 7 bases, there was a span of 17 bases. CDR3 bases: TGCGCCAGCAGCTTGGAGGGCAGGGCGGCTAGAGAGCAGTACTTC. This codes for CASSLEGRAAREQYF.

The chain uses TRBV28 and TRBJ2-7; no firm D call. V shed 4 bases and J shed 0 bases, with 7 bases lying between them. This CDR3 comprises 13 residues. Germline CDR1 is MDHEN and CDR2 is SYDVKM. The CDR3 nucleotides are TGTGCCAGCAGTTGGTCATTCTCCTACGAGCAGTACTTC. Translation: CASSWSFSYEQYF.

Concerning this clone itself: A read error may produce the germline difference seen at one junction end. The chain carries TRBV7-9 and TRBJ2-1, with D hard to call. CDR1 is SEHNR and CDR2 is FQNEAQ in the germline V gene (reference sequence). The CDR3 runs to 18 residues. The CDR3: CASSSPPNVSRPYNERFF. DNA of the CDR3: TGTGCCAGCAGCTCCCCCCCCAACGTTAGCAGGCCCTACAATGAGCGGTTCTTC.

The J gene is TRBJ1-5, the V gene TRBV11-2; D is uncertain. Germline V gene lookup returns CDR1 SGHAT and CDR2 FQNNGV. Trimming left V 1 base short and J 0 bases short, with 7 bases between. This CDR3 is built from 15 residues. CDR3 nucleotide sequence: TGTGCCAGCAGCTTAGTGGCAGATAGCAATCAGCCCCAGCATTTT. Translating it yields CASSLVADSNQPQHF. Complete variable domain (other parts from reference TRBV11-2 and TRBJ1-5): EAGVAQSPRYKIIEKRQSVAFWCNPISGHATLYWYQQILGQGPKLLIQFQNNGVVDDSQLPKDRFSAERLKGVDSTLKIQPAKLEDSAVYLCASSLVADSNQPQHFGDGTRLSIL.

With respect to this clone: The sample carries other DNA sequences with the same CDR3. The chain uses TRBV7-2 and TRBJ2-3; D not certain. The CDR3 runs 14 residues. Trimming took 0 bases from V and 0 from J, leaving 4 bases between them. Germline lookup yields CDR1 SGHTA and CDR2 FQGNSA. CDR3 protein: CASSLAVSTDTQYF. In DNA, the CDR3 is TGTGCCAGCAGCTTAGCGGTTAGCACAGATACGCAGTATTTT.

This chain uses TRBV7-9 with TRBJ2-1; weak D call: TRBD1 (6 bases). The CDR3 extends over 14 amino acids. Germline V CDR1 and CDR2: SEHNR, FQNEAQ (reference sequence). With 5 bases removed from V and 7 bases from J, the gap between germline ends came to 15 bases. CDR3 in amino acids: CASSPSQGQNEQFF. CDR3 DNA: TGTGCCAGCAGCCCATCACAGGGTCAGAATGAGCAGTTCTTC.

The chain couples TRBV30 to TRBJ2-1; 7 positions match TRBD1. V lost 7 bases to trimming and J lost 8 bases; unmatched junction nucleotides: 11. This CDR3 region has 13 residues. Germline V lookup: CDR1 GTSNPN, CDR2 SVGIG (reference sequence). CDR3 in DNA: TGTGCCTCCTACAGACAGGGTCGGGATGAGCAGTTCTTC. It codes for CASYRQGRDEQFF.

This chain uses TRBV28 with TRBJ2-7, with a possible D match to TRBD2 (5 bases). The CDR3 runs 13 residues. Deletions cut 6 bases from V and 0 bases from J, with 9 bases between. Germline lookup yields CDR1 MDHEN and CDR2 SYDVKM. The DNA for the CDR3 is TGTGCCAGCAGACCCGGGGTCTCCTACGAGCAGTACTTC. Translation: CASRPGVSYEQYF.

The CDR3 nucleotides are TGTGCCAGCAGCCTAAGACTAGCGGGAAATGAGCAGTTCTTC. The encoded protein is CASSLRLAGNEQFF. This chain joins TRBV7-2 and TRBJ2-1; 11 bases line up with TRBD2. The CDR3 is 14 residues long. Germline lookup yields CDR1 SGHTA and CDR2 FQGNSA. V was pared by 5 bases and J by 7 bases, with 4 bases of the junction left unmatched.

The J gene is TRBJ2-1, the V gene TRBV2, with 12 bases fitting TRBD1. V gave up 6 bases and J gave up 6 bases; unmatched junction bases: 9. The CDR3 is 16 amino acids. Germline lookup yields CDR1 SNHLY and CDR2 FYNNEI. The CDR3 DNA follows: TGTGCCAGCAGCTCCCCCTGGGACAGGGGGCCCAATGAGCAGTTCTTC. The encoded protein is CASSSPWDRGPNEQFF.

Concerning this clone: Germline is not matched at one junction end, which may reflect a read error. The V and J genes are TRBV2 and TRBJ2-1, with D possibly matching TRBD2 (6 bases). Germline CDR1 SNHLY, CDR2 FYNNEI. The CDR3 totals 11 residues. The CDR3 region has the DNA TGTGCCAGCACGGACTACGATGAGCAGTTCTTC. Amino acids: CASTDYDEQFF.

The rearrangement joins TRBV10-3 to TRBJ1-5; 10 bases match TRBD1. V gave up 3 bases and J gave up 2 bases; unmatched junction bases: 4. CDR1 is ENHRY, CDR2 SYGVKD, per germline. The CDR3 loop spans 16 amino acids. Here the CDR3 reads CAISETGTGGNQPQHF. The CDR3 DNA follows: TGTGCCATCAGTGAAACAGGGACAGGGGGCAATCAGCCCCAGCATTTT.

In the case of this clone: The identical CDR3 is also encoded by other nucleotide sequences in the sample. CDR3 coding DNA: TGTGCCAGCAGCGGCGGTAGCAATCAGCCCCAGCATTTT. Translated: CASSGGSNQPQHF. The chain links TRBV6-1 to TRBJ1-5; D gene ambiguous. Trimming removed 6 bases at V and 0 bases at J, with 6 bases between. Germline V gives CDR1 MNHNS, CDR2 SASEGT. The CDR3 length is 13 residues.

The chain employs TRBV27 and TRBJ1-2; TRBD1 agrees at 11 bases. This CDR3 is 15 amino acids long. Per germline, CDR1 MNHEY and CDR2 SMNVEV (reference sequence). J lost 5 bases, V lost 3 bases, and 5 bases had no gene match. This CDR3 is CASSFGTGGEYGYTF. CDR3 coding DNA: TGTGCCAGCAGTTTTGGGACAGGGGGTGAATATGGCTACACCTTC.

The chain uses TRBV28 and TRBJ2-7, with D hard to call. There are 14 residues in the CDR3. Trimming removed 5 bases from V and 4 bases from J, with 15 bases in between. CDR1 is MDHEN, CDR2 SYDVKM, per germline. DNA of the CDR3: TGTGCCAGCAGTCTTCCTTCACCGGAATACGAGCAGTACTTC. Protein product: CASSLPSPEYEQYF.

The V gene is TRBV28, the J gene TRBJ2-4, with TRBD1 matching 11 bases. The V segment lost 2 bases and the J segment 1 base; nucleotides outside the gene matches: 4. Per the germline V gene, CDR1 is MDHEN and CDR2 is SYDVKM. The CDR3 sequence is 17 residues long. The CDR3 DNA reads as TGTGCCAGCAGTTTACGGACAGGGGGCTATGCCAAAAACATTCAGTACTTC. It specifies CASSLRTGGYAKNIQYF. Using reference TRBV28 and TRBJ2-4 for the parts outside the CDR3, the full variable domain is DVKVTQSSRYLVKRTGEKVFLECVQDMDHENMFWYRQDPGLGLRLIYFSYDVKMKEKGDIPEGYSVSREKKERFSLILESASTNQTSMYLCASSLRTGGYAKNIQYFGAGTRLSVL.

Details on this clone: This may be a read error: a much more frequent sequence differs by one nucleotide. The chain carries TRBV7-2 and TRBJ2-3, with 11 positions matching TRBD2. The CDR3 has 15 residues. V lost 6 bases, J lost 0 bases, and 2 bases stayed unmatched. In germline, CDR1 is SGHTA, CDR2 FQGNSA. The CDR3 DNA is TGTGCCAGCAGGCGGACTAGCGGGAGCACAGATACGCAGTATTTT. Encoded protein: CASRRTSGSTDTQYF.

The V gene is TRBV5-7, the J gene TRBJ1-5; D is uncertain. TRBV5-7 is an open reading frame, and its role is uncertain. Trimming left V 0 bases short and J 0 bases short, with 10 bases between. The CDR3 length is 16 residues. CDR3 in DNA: TGTGCCAGCAGCTTGGGTGGGCCGTATAGCAATCAGCCCCAGCATTTT. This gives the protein CASSLGGPYSNQPQHF.

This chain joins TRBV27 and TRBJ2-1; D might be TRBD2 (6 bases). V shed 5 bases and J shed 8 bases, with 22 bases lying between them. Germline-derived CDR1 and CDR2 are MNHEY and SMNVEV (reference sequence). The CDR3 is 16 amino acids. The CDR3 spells CASSPSGDPRRHEQFF. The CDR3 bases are TGTGCCAGCAGTCCTTCGGGGGATCCCCGGCGCCATGAGCAGTTCTTC.

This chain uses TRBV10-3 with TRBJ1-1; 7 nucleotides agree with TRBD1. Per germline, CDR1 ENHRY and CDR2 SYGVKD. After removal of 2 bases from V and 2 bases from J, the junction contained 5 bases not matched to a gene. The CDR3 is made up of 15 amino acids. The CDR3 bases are TGTGCCATCAGTGAGCCGGGACAGATTAACACTGAAGCTTTCTTT. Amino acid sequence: CAISEPGQINTEAFF.

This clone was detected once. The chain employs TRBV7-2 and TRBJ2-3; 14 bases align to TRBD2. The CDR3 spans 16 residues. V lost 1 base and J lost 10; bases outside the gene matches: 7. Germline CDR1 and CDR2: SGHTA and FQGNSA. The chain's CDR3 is CASSLETSGRGVAQYF. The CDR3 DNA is TGTGCCAGCAGCTTAGAGACTAGCGGGAGGGGTGTAGCGCAGTATTTT.

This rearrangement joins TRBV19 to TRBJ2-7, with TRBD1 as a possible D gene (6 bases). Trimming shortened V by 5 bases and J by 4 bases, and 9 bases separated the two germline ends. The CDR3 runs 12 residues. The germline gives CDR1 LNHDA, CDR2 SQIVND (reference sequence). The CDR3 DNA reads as TGTGCCAGTAGTGGGGACATTTACGAGCAGTACTTC. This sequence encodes CASSGDIYEQYF.